The sequence of this T cell receptor (beta chain) was determined in a study of cytomegalovirus exposure and HLA in healthy donors. This PCR relied on a set of 60 Vbeta primers and 13 Jbeta primers. Sequenced by immunoSEQ multiplex PCR; TCRdb stores in-frame clones only, minus some. The sample comprises about 150,000 clones, approximately 72% of which are singletons, and about 2.7% rests with the top ten. V was clipped by 3 bases and J by 0 bases, with 9 bases between them. The germline CDR1 and CDR2 sequences are SQVTM and ANQGSEA. This CDR3 spans 14 amino acids. The sample was PBMCs. The rearrangement uses TRBV29-1 and TRBJ2-1; D gene unclear. This TCR derives from a man aged 18 to 35 in good health and CMV-seronegative. CDR3 residues: CSVDTLNSYNEQFF. The CDR3 nucleotides read TGCAGCGTTGACACTCTAAACTCCTACAATGAGCAGTTCTTC.